The 14 T cell receptor beta chains below all came from one sample that was sequenced in a study of T cell responses to AZD1222 COVID-19 vaccine. The data were produced by immunoSEQ multiplex PCR, yet TCRdb's version contains in-frame clones alone and is incomplete. The sample shows about 88,000 clones, 70% to 90% of them seen only once. The material was peripheral blood, obtained on day 0 of AZD1222 vaccination. These receptors were obtained from an adult in good health.

This clone was picked up one time. This chain links TRBV6-5 with TRBJ1-2, with unresolved D. There are 12 residues in the CDR3. Trimming left V 0 bases short and J 7 bases short, with 6 bases between. CDR1 and CDR2 (germline): MNHEY, SVGAGI. CDR3 protein: CASSYSGIGYTF. CDR3 DNA: TGTGCCAGCAGTTACTCGGGGATTGGCTACACCTTC.

The chain has TRBV5-1 and TRBJ2-3; TRBD2 matches at 10 bases. Germline V CDR1 and CDR2: SGHRS, YFSETQ. J was trimmed by 0 bases and V by 3 bases; bases with no gene match: 4. The CDR3 has 16 amino acids. The CDR3 DNA sequence: TGCGCCAGCAGCTCAGGACTAGCGGAGAGCACAGATACGCAGTATTTT. This codes for CASSSGLAESTDTQYF.

The rearrangement uses TRBV27 and TRBJ2-3; no reliable D call. The CDR3 runs to 13 residues. Germline CDR1 is MNHEY and CDR2 is SMNVEV (reference sequence). The V gene lost 3 bases and the J gene lost 2 bases, with 6 bases spanning the gap. CDR3 loop: CASSFGSTDTQYF. DNA for the CDR3: TGTGCCAGCAGTTTCGGGTCCACAGATACGCAGTATTTT.

The V and J genes are TRBV9 and TRBJ2-4; D is possibly TRBD2 (5 bases). The CDR3 runs to 14 residues. The V and J ends lost 0 bases and 5 bases respectively, with 9 bases between them. Germline V CDR1 and CDR2: SGDLS, YYNGEE. The CDR3 region is CASSVEAGENIQYF. The CDR3 DNA sequence: TGTGCCAGCAGCGTAGAGGCCGGGGAAAACATTCAGTACTTC.

This chain links TRBV19 with TRBJ1-1; tentative D call: TRBD1 (6 bases). Germline V CDR1 and CDR2: LNHDA, SQIVND (reference sequence). The CDR3 is 14 residues long. V shed 7 bases and J shed 0 bases, with 12 bases lying between them. CDR3 loop: CASNPDRLNTEAFF. The CDR3 nucleotides are TGTGCCAGTAATCCGGACAGATTGAACACTGAAGCTTTCTTT.

The chain combines TRBV2 with TRBJ2-1; D gene uncertain. Germline CDR1 SNHLY, CDR2 FYNNEI. V lost 6 bases and J 1 base, leaving 13 bases between the germline ends. This CDR3 contains 15 residues. In DNA, the CDR3 is TGTGCCAGCAGCCACAGCCTCCCATCCTACAATGAGCAGTTCTTC. This codes for CASSHSLPSYNEQFF.

This chain joins TRBV11-2 and TRBJ2-4; a possible D gene is TRBD2 (5 bases). Trimming removed 6 bases from V and 2 bases from J, with 14 bases in between. CDR1 is SGHAT, CDR2 FQNNGV, per germline. The CDR3 sequence is 15 residues long. The CDR3 region is CASSNDGVTKNIQYF. As DNA, the CDR3 is TGTGCCAGCAGTAACGACGGGGTAACCAAAAACATTCAGTACTTC.

The chain couples TRBV6-1 to TRBJ1-2, with D possibly being TRBD1 (5 bases). From germline, CDR1 is MNHNS and CDR2 SASEGT. V lost 4 bases, J lost 5 bases, and 23 bases lay in between. This CDR3 contains 17 residues. The CDR3 sequence: CASSAEPVGTHSYGYTF. DNA for the CDR3: TGTGCCAGCAGTGCCGAACCCGTCGGGACTCACTCTTATGGCTACACCTTC.

The V gene is TRBV7-3, the J gene TRBJ1-2; possible D gene TRBD1, 6 bases. CDR3 length equals 13 residues. From germline, CDR1 is SGHTA and CDR2 FQGTGA. Trimming stripped 2 bases from V and 3 bases from J, with 7 bases between. The CDR3 nucleotides are TGTGCCAGCAGCTTACCAGGGGACTATGGCTACACCTTC. It encodes CASSLPGDYGYTF. Together with reference TRBV7-3 and TRBJ1-2, the CDR3 gives the full variable domain: GAGVSQTPSNKVTEKGKYVELRCDPISGHTALYWYRQSLGQGPEFLIYFQGTGAADDSGLPNDRFFAVRPEGSVSTLKIQRTERGDSAVYLCASSLPGDYGYTFGSGTRLTVV.

The chain joins TRBV3-1 (or the pseudogene TRBV3-2) to TRBJ2-3; possibly TRBD2 for D (6 bases). Trimming pared 0 bases from V and 5 bases from J, leaving 18 bases between. The CDR3 contains 17 residues. Germline assignment: CDR1 LGHDT and CDR2 YNNKEL (reference sequence). The CDR3 sequence: CASSQETRSLRGDTQYF. In DNA, the CDR3 is TGTGCCAGCAGCCAAGAAACCAGGTCCCTGCGGGGAGATACGCAGTATTTT.

This clone appeared once. The chain links TRBV27 to TRBJ1-5; unclear D gene. This CDR3 has 15 amino acids. Between the trimmed V and J ends, which lost 6 bases and 4 bases, there was a span of 16 bases. Germline CDR1 MNHEY, CDR2 SMNVEV (reference sequence). The CDR3 DNA is TGTGCCAGCAGCCTGGACCAGGATGGTAATCAGCCCCAGCATTTT. This translates into CASSLDQDGNQPQHF.

The genes are TRBV12-3 or TRBV12-4 and TRBJ1-2, with no clear D. This CDR3 spans 12 amino acids. V was trimmed by 4 bases and J by 4 bases, leaving 7 bases between them. This CDR3 is CASSYGSYGYTF. The CDR3 DNA is TGTGCCAGCAGTTACGGGAGCTATGGCTACACCTTC.

The V gene is TRBV5-1, the J gene TRBJ1-3; no clear D. The V end lost 4 bases, the J end lost 4 bases, and 12 bases lay between the germline ends. CDR3 length equals 14 residues. Germline lookup yields CDR1 SGHRS and CDR2 YFSETQ. CDR3 sequence (DNA): TGCGCCAGCAGCCCAGACACCGAAGGAAACACCATATATTTT. It yields the protein CASSPDTEGNTIYF.

The gene calls are TRBV10-1 and TRBJ2-3; 9 bases align to TRBD1. Looked up from germline, CDR1 is WNHNN and CDR2 is SYGVQD (reference sequence). V trimming: 0 bases; J trimming: 4 bases; junction bases outside the gene matches: 8. The CDR3 covers 17 residues. CDR3 loop: CASSESRDRDLPDTQYF. In nucleotides, the CDR3 is TGCGCCAGCAGTGAGTCGCGGGACAGGGATCTTCCAGATACGCAGTATTTT.